One sample yielded the 2 T cell receptor beta chains listed below, sequenced in a study of blood T cell repertoires in COVID-19. TCRdb keeps only in-frame clones here, not all; method: immunoSEQ multiplex PCR. The profile shows about 57,000 clones, roughly 80% of them singletons. Sequences were obtained from PBMCs or T cells enriched from blood (not recorded which). The receptors stem from a middle-aged woman with acute COVID-19.

V usage is TRBV7-3 and J usage is TRBJ1-1; D remains ambiguous. The CDR3 has 13 residues. CDR1 is SGHTA and CDR2 is FQGTGA in the germline V gene. V lost 5 bases to trimming and J lost 4 bases, with 11 bases between them. The CDR3 sequence: CASSVRGGTEAFF. The CDR3 nucleotides are TGTGCCAGCAGCGTCCGAGGTGGCACTGAAGCTTTCTTT.

The chain has TRBV27 and TRBJ2-1; D might be TRBD2 (5 bases). This CDR3 contains 16 residues. V shed 3 bases and J shed 2 bases, with 14 bases lying between them. Germline CDR1 reads MNHEY; CDR2 reads SMNVEV (reference sequence). CDR3 nucleotide sequence: TGTGCCAGCAGTTTTACCGGGAAGGCCCCCTACAATGAGCAGTTCTTC. This sequence encodes CASSFTGKAPYNEQFF.